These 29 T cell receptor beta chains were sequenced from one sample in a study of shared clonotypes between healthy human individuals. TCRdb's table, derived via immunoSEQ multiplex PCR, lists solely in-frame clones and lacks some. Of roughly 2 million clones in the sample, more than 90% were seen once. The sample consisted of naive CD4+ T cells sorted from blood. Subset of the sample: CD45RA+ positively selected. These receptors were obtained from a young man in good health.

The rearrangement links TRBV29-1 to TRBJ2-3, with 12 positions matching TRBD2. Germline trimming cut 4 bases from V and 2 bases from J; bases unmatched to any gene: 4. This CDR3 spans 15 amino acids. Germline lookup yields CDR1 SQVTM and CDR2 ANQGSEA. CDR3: CSVGASGRATDTQYF. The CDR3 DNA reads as TGCAGCGTTGGGGCTAGCGGGAGGGCCACAGATACGCAGTATTTT.

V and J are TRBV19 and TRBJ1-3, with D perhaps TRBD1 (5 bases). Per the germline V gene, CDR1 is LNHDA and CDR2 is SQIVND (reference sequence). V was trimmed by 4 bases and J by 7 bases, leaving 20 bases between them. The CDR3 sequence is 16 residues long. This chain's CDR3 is CASSTRAATLDNTIYF. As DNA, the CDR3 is TGTGCCAGTAGTACCAGGGCAGCTACTCTGGATAACACCATATATTTT. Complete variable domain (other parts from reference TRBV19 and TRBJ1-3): DGGITQSPKYLFRKEGQNVTLSCEQNLNHDAMYWYRQDPGQGLRLIYYSQIVNDFQKGDIAEGYSVSREKKESFPLTVTSAQKNPTAFYLCASSTRAATLDNTIYFGEGSWLTVV.

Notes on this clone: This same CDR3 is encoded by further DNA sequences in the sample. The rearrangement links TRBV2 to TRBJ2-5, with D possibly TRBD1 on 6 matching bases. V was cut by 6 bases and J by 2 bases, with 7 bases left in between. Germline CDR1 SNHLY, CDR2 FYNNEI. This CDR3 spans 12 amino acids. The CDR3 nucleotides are TGTGCCAGCAGGCAGGGGCAAGAGACCCAGTACTTC. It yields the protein CASRQGQETQYF.

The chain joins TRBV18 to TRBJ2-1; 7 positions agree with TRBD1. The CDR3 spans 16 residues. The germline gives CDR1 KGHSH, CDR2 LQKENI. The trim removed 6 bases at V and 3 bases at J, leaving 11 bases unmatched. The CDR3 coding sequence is TGTGCCAGCTCTTCGTATGGTAGACAGGGCTACAATGAGCAGTTCTTC. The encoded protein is CASSSYGRQGYNEQFF.

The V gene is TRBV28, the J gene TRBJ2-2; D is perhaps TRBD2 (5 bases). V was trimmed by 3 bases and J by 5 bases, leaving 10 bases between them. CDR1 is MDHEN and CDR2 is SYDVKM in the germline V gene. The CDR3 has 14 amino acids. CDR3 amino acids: CASSFGLATGELFF. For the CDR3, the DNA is TGTGCCAGCAGTTTTGGCCTAGCTACCGGGGAGCTGTTTTTT.

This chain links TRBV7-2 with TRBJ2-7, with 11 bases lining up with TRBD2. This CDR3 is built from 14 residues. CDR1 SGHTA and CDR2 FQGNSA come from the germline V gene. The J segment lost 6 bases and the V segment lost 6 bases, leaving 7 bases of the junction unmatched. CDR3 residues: CASSLSGRALEQYF. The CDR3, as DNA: TGTGCCAGCAGTCTTAGCGGGAGGGCGCTCGAGCAGTACTTC.

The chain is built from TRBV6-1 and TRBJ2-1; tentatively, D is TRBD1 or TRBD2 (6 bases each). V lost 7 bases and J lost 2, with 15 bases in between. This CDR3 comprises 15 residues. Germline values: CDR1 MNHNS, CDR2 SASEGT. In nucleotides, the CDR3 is TGTGCCAGCACCCAGGGGCGGGGAACCTACAATGAGCAGTTCTTC. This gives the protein CASTQGRGTYNEQFF.

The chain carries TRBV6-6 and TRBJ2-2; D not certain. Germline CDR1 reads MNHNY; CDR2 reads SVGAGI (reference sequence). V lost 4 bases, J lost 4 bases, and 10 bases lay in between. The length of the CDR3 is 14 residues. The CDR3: CASSLTGSTGELFF. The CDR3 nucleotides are TGTGCCAGCAGTTTGACCGGGTCCACCGGGGAGCTGTTTTTT.

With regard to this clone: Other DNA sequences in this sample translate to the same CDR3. CDR3 bases: TGTGCCAGCAGCCTGGGTCGTAGCACAGATACGCAGTATTTT. Translated, it gives CASSLGRSTDTQYF. The chain combines TRBV5-6 with TRBJ2-3; D not resolved. V lost 4 bases to trimming and J lost 0 bases, with 9 bases between them. Germline CDR1 reads SGHDT; CDR2 reads YYEEEE. The CDR3 consists of 14 residues. Drawing the rest from reference TRBV5-6 and TRBJ2-3, the complete variable domain is DAGVTQSPTHLIKTRGQQVTLRCSPKSGHDTVSWYQQALGQGPQFIFQYYEEEERQRGNFPDRFSGHQFPNYSSELNVNALLLGDSALYLCASSLGRSTDTQYFGPGTRLTVL.

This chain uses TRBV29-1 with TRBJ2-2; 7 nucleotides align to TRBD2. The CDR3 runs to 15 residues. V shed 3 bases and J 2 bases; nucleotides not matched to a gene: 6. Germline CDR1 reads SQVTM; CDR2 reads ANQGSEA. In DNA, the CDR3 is TGCAGCGTTGATCCGGGACTACCTAACACCGGGGAGCTGTTTTTT. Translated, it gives CSVDPGLPNTGELFF.

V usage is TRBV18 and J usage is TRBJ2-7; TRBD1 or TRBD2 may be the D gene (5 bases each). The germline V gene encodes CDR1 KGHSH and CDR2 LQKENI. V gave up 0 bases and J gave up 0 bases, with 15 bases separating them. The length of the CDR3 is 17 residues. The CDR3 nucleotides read TGTGCCAGCTCACCACCGTCTTCAGGGACCTTCTCCTACGAGCAGTACTTC. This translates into CASSPPSSGTFSYEQYF.

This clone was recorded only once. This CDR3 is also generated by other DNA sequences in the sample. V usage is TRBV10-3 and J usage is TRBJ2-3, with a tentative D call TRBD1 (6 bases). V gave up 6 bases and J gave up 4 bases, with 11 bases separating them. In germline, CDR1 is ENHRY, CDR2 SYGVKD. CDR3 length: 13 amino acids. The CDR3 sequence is CAIRGPGADTQYF. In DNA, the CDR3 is TGTGCCATCAGGGGACCAGGGGCAGATACGCAGTATTTT.

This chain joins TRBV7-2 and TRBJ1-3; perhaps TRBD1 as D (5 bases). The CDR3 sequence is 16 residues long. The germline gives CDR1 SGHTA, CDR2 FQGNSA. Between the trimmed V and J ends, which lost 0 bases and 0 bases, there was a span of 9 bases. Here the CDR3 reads CASSLAGAFSGNTIYF. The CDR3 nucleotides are TGTGCCAGCAGCTTAGCCGGGGCTTTCTCTGGAAACACCATATATTTT.

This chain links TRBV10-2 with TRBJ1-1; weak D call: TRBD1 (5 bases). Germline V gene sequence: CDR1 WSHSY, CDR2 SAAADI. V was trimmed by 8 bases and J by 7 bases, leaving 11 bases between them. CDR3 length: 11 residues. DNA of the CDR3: TGCGCCAGCCGACAGCTAGATGAAGCTTTCTTT. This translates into CASRQLDEAFF.

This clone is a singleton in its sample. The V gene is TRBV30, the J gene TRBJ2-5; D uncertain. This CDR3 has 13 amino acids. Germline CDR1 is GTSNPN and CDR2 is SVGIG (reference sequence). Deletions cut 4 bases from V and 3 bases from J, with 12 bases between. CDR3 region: CAWNPGTKETQYF. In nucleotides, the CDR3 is TGTGCCTGGAATCCTGGCACAAAAGAGACCCAGTACTTC.

The CDR3 region is CASSPRTGQLDEQYF. The CDR3, as DNA: TGTGCCAGCTCACCGAGGACAGGGCAGTTGGACGAGCAGTACTTC. The rearrangement links TRBV18 to TRBJ2-7; TRBD1 matches at 8 bases. Trimming removed 3 bases from V and 5 bases from J; junction bases left unmatched: 9. The V gene's germline CDR1 is KGHSH and CDR2 LQKENI. CDR3 length: 15 residues.

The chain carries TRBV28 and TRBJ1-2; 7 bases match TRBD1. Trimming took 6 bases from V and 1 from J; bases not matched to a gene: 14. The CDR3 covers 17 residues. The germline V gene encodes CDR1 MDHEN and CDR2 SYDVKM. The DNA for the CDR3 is TGTGCCAGCAGGCCGGGAGGGGGCGAAGCCTTTAACTATGGCTACACCTTC. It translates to CASRPGGGEAFNYGYTF.

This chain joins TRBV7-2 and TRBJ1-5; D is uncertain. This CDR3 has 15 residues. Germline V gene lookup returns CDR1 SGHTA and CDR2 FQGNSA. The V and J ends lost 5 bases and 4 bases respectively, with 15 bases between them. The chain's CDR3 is CASSLADGLNQPQHF. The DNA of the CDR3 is TGTGCCAGCAGCCTTGCGGACGGACTTAATCAGCCCCAGCATTTT.

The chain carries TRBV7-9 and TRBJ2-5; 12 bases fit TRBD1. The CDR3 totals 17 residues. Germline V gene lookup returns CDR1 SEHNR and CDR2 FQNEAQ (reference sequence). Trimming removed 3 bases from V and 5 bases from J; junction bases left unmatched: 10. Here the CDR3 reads CASSFRDRGPLGETQYF. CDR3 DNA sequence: TGTGCCAGCAGCTTCCGGGACAGGGGGCCCCTGGGGGAGACCCAGTACTTC.

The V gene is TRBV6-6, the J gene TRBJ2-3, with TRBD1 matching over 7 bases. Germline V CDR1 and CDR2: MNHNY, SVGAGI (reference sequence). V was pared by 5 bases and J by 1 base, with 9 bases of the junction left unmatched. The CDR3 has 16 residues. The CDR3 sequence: CASSPRGREGTDTQYF. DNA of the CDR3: TGTGCCAGCAGTCCTAGGGGGCGCGAGGGCACAGATACGCAGTATTTT.

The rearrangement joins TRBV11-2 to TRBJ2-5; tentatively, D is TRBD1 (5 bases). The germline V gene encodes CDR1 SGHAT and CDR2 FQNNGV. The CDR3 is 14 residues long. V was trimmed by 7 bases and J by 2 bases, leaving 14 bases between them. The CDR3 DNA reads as TGTGCCAGCAACCACCAGGGTCCTCAAGAGACCCAGTACTTC. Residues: CASNHQGPQETQYF.

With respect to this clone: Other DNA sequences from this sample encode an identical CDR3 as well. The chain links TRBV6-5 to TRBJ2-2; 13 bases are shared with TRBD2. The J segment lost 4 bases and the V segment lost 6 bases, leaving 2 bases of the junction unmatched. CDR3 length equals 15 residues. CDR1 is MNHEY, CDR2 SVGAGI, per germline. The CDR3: CASRRLAGGTGELFF. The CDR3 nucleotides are TGTGCCAGCAGGCGACTAGCGGGAGGCACCGGGGAGCTGTTTTTT.

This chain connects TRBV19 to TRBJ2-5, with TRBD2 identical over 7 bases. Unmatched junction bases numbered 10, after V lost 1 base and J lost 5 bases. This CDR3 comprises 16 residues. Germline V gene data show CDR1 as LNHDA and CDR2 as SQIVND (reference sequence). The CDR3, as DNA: TGTGCCAGTAGTATAGGCGGGGGAACCATCCAGGAGACCCAGTACTTC. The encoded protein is CASSIGGGTIQETQYF.

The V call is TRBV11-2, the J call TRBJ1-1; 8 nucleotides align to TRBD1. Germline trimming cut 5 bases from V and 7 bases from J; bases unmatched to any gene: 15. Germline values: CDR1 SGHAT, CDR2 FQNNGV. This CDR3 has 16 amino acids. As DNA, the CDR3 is TGTGCCAGCAGCGCTCACCGACAGGGGACGGGAATTGAAGCTTTCTTT. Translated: CASSAHRQGTGIEAFF.

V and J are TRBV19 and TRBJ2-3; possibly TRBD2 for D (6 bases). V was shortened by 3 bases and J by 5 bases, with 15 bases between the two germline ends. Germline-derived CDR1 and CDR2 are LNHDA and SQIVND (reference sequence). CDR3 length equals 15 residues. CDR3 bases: TGTGCCAGTAGTATTAAGGGACTCGGGGGAGATACGCAGTATTTT. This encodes CASSIKGLGGDTQYF.

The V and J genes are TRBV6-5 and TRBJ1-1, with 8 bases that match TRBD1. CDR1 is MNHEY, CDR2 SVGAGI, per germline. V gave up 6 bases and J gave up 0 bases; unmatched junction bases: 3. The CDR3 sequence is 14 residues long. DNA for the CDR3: TGTGCCAGCAGCCCGGACAGGGTGAACACTGAAGCTTTCTTT. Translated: CASSPDRVNTEAFF.

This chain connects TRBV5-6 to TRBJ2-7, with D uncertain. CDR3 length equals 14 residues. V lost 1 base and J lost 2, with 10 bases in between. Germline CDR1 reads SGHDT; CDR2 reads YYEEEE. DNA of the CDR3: TGTGCCAGCAGCTTGTTTGACGAGACCTACGAGCAGTACTTC. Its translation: CASSLFDETYEQYF.

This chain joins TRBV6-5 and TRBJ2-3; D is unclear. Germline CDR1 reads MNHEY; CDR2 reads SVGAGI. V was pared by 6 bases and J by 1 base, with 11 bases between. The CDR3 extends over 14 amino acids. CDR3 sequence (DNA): TGTGCCAGCAGGACCGGGCAGCGCACAGATACGCAGTATTTT. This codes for CASRTGQRTDTQYF.

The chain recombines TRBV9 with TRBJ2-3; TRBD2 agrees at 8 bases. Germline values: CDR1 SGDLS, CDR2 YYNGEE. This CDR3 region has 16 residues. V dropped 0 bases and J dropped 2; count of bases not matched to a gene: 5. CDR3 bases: TGTGCCAGCAGCGTAGGTCGGGGGGGTACCACAGATACGCAGTATTTT. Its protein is CASSVGRGGTTDTQYF.